A single T cell receptor (beta chain) is shown here with its context. No antigen is known for it. V shed 3 bases and J shed 5 bases, with 17 bases lying between them. The CDR3 totals 16 residues. CDR1 LNHDA and CDR2 SQIVND come from the germline V gene (reference sequence). The assay was immunoSEQ multiplex PCR, and TCRdb's table has in-frame clones only and misses some. The sample lists hundreds of thousands of clones; less than 85% were seen once. This sample was taken from a study of shared clonotypes between healthy human individuals. As for the study in general: CD4 naive cells filled three plates per donor, CD4 memory three, CD8 naive two and CD8 memory one. Study findings and constraints: Clonotype sharing among donors likely depends on sequencing depth. Rarefaction curves obtained for sorted subsets showed sequencing incomplete despite large depth.

The sequenced sample was memory CD4+ T cells sorted from blood. Documented subset: CD45RA-negative fraction. This TCR came from a woman aged 25 to 45 in good health. This chain connects TRBV19 to TRBJ1-5; a weak D match, TRBD1 (5 bases). The CDR3 is CASSMDGAETHQPQHF. The CDR3 nucleotides read TGTGCCAGTAGTATGGACGGGGCCGAAACCCATCAGCCCCAGCATTTT.